This TCR beta chain is from a study of blood T cell repertoires in COVID-19 (dated by TCRdb to 2020 to 2021). In terms of the full investigation: Samples covering the acute and convalescent phases of COVID-19 were provided by collaborators in the United States, Italy and Spain. The dataset comprised deeply sampled blood TCRbeta repertoires from subjects exposed to, actively infected with, or recovered from COVID-19. Nearly every sample came with metadata listing a de-identified subject ID, COVID-19 status, age in years and sex. Samples were obtained from the ongoing ImmuneRACE study (first 160 participants) and from 1,000 to 1,500 subjects provided by 6 global collaborators. Where available, HLA class I and class II types were taken from metadata supplied by the sample provider and were not determined by assay-based typing. The prospective study material was composed of cDNA or gDNA derived from T cells, B-cell-depleted T cells, or PBMCs. A freely available public database, intended as a resource for researchers studying the immune response to SARS-CoV-2, is where the repertoires were released.

The immunoSEQ Assay, a bias-controlled multiplex PCR, was used to amplify TCRbeta CDR3 regions from genomic DNA. On the study's bioinformatics: The number of nucleated cells in each sample was estimated by amplification of reference gene primers within the assay. To quantify the absolute abundance of each unique TCRbeta CDR3 rearrangement, sequence reads were collapsed and filtered. Productive Simpson clonality was computed per sample as the square root of Simpson's diversity index over productive rearrangements. TCRdb re-hosts the immuneACCESS table, in-frame sequences only. Its copies lack some clones; in the studies checked, an unresolved V gene accounts for under half of them, and the cause for the rest is not known. V and J calls and clone size are given by that table; D and trimming were obtained from the DNA. Here the sample has about 170,000 clones; 90% occur a single time. The ten biggest clones cover approximately 0.48% of the sample.

Notes on this clone: The antigen it recognizes is unknown. Base qualities are not at hand, and no much larger clone is one base apart.

What the research found in general, with its limitations: The amount of clinical and demographic metadata varied by source and participant and was provided uncurated.

CDR1 and CDR2 (DFQATT, SNEGSKA) derive from the germline V gene (reference sequence). The CDR3 goes from the cysteine to the phenylalanine over 14 residues. Only the CDR3 DNA stays, 42 bases, in frame from base 1. V is shortened by 3 bases, J by 1 base, and the region joining them spans 12 bases. Whole blood was collected in K2EDTA tubes by collaborating institutions according to the institutions' own protocols. For TCRbeta analysis, collaborators shipped samples as frozen whole blood, isolated PBMCs, or DNA extracted from either of those sample types. The sequenced sample was peripheral blood. This receptor was taken from a man aged 50 or older with acute or convalescent COVID-19. This sequence uses TRBV20-1 and TRBJ1-2; the D gene cannot be named for sure. The DNA sequence is as follows: TGCAGTGCTAGTAACGTTGAGGGTAACTATGGCTACACCTTC. Its coded protein is CSASNVEGNYGYTF.